This entry lists 19 T cell receptor beta chains sequenced from one sample in a study of CD8+CD57+ T cells in acquired aplastic anemia. The template used for profiling TCR beta VDJ and CDR3 was genomic DNA. One entry per CDR3 protein results from TCRdb running MiXCR on the reads. The sample includes approximately 120,000 distinct CDR3 sequences, approximately 40% seen only once; the top ten take more than 2.5%. Before being chosen for sequencing, patients had shown CD8+CD57+ cell expansion by flow cytometry. Material: sorted CD4+, CD8+, or CD8+CD57+ T cells (not recorded which) from PBMCs. Receptor source: a human donor with aplastic anemia.

The genes are TRBV20-1 and TRBJ2-3, with a tentative D call TRBD2 (6 bases). V was shortened by 1 base and J by 1 base, with 9 bases between the two germline ends. CDR3 length: 14 amino acids. Germline CDR1 reads DFQATT; CDR2 reads SNEGSKA (reference sequence). The DNA for the CDR3 is TGCAGTGCTAGAGTACCGGGGGGCACAGATACGCAGTATTTT. This encodes CSARVPGGTDTQYF.

The rearrangement links TRBV29-1 to TRBJ2-1; 9 bases are a match to TRBD1. This CDR3 is 13 amino acids long. CDR1 SQVTM and CDR2 ANQGSEA come from the germline V gene. Trimming removed 6 bases from V and 8 bases from J; junction bases left unmatched: 8. CDR3 residues: CSVRDRVRYEQFF. CDR3 bases: TGCAGCGTCAGGGACAGGGTTAGGTATGAGCAGTTCTTC.

This clonotype was seen a handful of times. A much larger clone differs by one base, so this may be a read error. This rearrangement joins TRBV6-1 to TRBJ1-2; 7 bases agree with TRBD1. This CDR3 spans 14 amino acids. Germline V gene lookup returns CDR1 MNHNS and CDR2 SASEGT. For the CDR3, the DNA is TGTCCCAGCAGTCGGGACAGCGCCAACTATGGCTACACCTTC. Translation gives CPSSRDSANYGYTF.

This clonotype was counted at least ten times. The V gene is TRBV7-2, the J gene TRBJ2-6; D could derive from TRBD1 or TRBD2 (5 bases each). CDR1 SGHTA and CDR2 FQGNSA come from the germline V gene. Trimming removed 7 bases from V and 0 bases from J, with 7 bases in between. CDR3 length equals 14 residues. CDR3 sequence: CASTGSSGANVLTF. The CDR3 DNA reads TGTGCCAGCACAGGGAGCTCTGGGGCCAACGTCCTGACTTTC.

The gene calls are TRBV29-1 and TRBJ2-3; the match to TRBD2 covers 11 bases. This CDR3 has 15 residues. The germline gives CDR1 SQVTM, CDR2 ANQGSEA. Trimming at V came to 6 bases and at J to 2 bases, leaving 7 bases not matched to a gene. This CDR3 is CSVCLAGGFTDTQYF. The CDR3 DNA reads as TGCAGCGTGTGTCTAGCGGGGGGCTTCACAGATACGCAGTATTTT.

The gene calls are TRBV20-1 and TRBJ2-5, with a weak D call TRBD2 (6 bases). This CDR3 has 13 amino acids. V shed 6 bases and J shed 2 bases, with 13 bases lying between them. Germline CDR1 and CDR2: DFQATT and SNEGSKA (reference sequence). The CDR3 spells CSARLVGQETQYF. The CDR3 DNA is TGCAGTGCACGACTAGTGGGGCAAGAGACCCAGTACTTC.

J is TRBJ2-7 and V is TRBV20-1, with 8 positions matching TRBD1. This CDR3 is 14 amino acids long. The V gene's germline CDR1 is DFQATT and CDR2 SNEGSKA (reference sequence). J gave up 4 bases and V 2 bases, and 7 bases lay outside the gene matches. Here the CDR3 reads CSARPGTGPYEQYF. Written as DNA, the CDR3 is TGCAGTGCTAGACCCGGGACAGGACCTTACGAGCAGTACTTC.

This clonotype was counted ten times or more. The chain employs TRBV13 and TRBJ2-7; D unresolved. The CDR3 contains 11 residues. Germline CDR1 reads PRHDT; CDR2 reads FYEKMQ (reference sequence). The V end was cut by 6 bases, the J end by 5 bases, with 8 bases between. The CDR3 DNA sequence: TGTGCCAGCAGTATGGGGAACGAGCAGTACTTC. Its translation: CASSMGNEQYF.

V is TRBV7-9 and J is TRBJ1-2, with D perhaps matching TRBD1 (6 bases). CDR1 is SEHNR, CDR2 FQNEAQ, per germline (reference sequence). Trimming cost V 5 bases and J 4 bases, with 17 bases left between them. This CDR3 region has 15 residues. The CDR3 DNA reads TGTGCCAGCAGCCCACAGGGTCCCCACACCTATGGCTACACCTTC. It encodes CASSPQGPHTYGYTF.

The CDR3 bases are TGTGCCAGCGAGGGACGGGACATAGCCTACGAGCAGTACTTC. Translated, it gives CASEGRDIAYEQYF. The gene calls are TRBV6-1 and TRBJ2-7; a weak D match, TRBD1 (6 bases). Germline V gene sequence: CDR1 MNHNS, CDR2 SASEGT. Trimming took 8 bases from V and 2 from J, leaving 16 bases between them. CDR3 size: 14 residues.

The chain links TRBV20-1 to TRBJ2-3, with 10 bases fitting TRBD2. The CDR3 sequence is 14 residues long. Trimming at V came to 1 base and at J to 7 bases, leaving 5 bases not matched to a gene. CDR1 and CDR2 from the germline V gene are DFQATT and SNEGSKA (reference sequence). Here the CDR3 DNA reads TGCAGTGCTAGAGTAGCGGGGGGAACATATACGCAGTATTTT. Translated: CSARVAGGTYTQYF.

This clonotype was seen repeatedly, ten times or more. J is TRBJ1-5 and V is TRBV7-2; D is unclear. Per the germline V gene, CDR1 is SGHTA and CDR2 is FQGNSA. The CDR3 has 13 amino acids. V was clipped by 5 bases and J by 7 bases, with 12 bases between them. The CDR3: CASSGMIGQPQHF. Written as DNA, the CDR3 is TGTGCCAGCAGCGGGATGATAGGACAGCCCCAGCATTTT.

V is TRBV19 and J is TRBJ2-3; 8 nucleotides agree with TRBD1. Germline V gene sequence: CDR1 LNHDA, CDR2 SQIVND (reference sequence). The CDR3 runs 12 residues. With 9 bases clipped from V and 6 bases from J, the junction kept 5 bases outside the gene matches. The CDR3 bases are TGTGCCAGCAGCCGGGACAGGGATACGCAGTATTTT. This codes for CASSRDRDTQYF.

This clonotype was recorded many times. The chain has TRBV6-1 and TRBJ1-2, with D perhaps TRBD1 (5 bases). The CDR3 length is 14 residues. Per germline, CDR1 MNHNS and CDR2 SASEGT. With 8 bases removed from V and 3 bases from J, the gap between germline ends came to 16 bases. As DNA, the CDR3 is TGTGCCAGCGGCAGGGCGGCGAGATACTATGGCTACACCTTC. Its translation is CASGRAARYYGYTF.

This clonotype was counted at least ten times. The V and J genes are TRBV10-3 and TRBJ2-7, with D unclear. The CDR3 is 12 amino acids. Trimming removed 9 bases at V and 0 bases at J, with 9 bases between. Germline V gene lookup returns CDR1 ENHRY and CDR2 SYGVKD. Here the CDR3 DNA reads TGTGCCATTGCCGTGGGCTCCTACGAGCAGTACTTC. Translating gives CAIAVGSYEQYF.

This clonotype has a count of ten or more. This chain connects TRBV5-1 to TRBJ2-2; 7 nucleotides agree with TRBD1. V lost 0 bases, J lost 4 bases, and 3 bases stayed unmatched. Germline V gives CDR1 SGHRS, CDR2 YFSETQ. The CDR3 has 15 residues. The CDR3 sequence: CASSLGPGGTGELFF. In nucleotides, the CDR3 is TGCGCCAGCAGCTTGGGGCCAGGGGGCACCGGGGAGCTGTTTTTT.

This clonotype was seen many times. The genes are TRBV29-1 and TRBJ2-3, with 7 bases lining up with TRBD1. This CDR3 is built from 17 residues. Germline loops: CDR1 SQVTM, CDR2 ANQGSEA. V trimming: 2 bases; J trimming: 2 bases; junction bases outside the gene matches: 13. CDR3 protein: CSVERQGSPYFTDTQYF. The CDR3 DNA reads as TGCAGCGTTGAACGACAGGGTAGCCCCTATTTCACAGATACGCAGTATTTT.

This clonotype appeared a single time. This sequence joins TRBV20-1 and TRBJ1-2; 7 positions agree with TRBD1. J gave up 8 bases and V 8 bases, and 8 bases lay outside the gene matches. The CDR3 extends over 11 amino acids. CDR1 and CDR2 (germline): DFQATT, SNEGSKA (reference sequence). CDR3 region: CSRQGISGYTF. The CDR3 DNA reads as TGCAGTAGACAGGGAATCAGCGGCTACACCTTC.

A single count supports this clonotype. The chain couples TRBV3-1 to TRBJ2-2; TRBD1 is a possible D gene (5 bases). Germline V gives CDR1 LGHDT, CDR2 YNNKEL (reference sequence). The CDR3 sequence is 15 residues long. Trimming took off 6 bases at V and 4 bases at J, with 15 bases between the two ends. CDR3 region: CASRGETSGTGELFF. CDR3 coding DNA: TGTGCCAGCAGAGGGGAAACCTCTGGCACCGGGGAGCTGTTTTTT.